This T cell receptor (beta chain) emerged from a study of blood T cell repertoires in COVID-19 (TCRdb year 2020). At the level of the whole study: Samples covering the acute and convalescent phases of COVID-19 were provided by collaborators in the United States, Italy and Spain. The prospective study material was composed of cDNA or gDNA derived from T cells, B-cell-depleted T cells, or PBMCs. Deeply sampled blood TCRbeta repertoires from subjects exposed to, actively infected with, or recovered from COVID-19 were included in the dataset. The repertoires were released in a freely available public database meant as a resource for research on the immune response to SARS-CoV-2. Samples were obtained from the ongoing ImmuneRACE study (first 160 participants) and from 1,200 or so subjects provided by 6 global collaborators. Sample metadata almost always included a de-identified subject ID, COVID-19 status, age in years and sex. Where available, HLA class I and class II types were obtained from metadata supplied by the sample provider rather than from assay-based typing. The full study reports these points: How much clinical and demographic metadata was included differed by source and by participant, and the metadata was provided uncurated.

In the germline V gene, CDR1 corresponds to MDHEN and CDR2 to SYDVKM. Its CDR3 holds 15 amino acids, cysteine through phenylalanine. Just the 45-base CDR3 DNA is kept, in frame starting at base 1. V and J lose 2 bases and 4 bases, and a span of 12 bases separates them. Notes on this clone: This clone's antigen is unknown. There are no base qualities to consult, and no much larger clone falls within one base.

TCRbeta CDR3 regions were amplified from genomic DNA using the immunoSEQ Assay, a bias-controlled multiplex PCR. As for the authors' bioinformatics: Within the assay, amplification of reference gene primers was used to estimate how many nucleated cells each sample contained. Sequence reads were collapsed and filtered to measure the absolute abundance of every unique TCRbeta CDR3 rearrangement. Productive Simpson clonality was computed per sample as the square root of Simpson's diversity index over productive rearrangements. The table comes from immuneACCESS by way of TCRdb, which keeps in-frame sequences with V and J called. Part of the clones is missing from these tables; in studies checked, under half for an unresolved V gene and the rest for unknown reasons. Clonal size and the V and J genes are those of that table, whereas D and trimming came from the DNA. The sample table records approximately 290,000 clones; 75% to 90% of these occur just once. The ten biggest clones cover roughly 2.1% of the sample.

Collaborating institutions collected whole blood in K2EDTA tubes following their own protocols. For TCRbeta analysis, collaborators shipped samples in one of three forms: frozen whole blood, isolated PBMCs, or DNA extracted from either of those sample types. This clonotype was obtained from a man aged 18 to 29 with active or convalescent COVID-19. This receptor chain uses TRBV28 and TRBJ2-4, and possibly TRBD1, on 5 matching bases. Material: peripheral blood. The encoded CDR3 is CASSLLPGLKNIQYF. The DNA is TGTGCCAGCAGTTTACTCCCAGGGCTTAAAAACATTCAGTACTTC.